This note documents a single T cell receptor (beta chain) sequence. What it binds is not known. This sample was taken from a study of a mutant IDH1 vaccine in newly diagnosed glioma. The germline V gene has CDR1 MDHEN and CDR2 SYDVKM. V lost 5 bases and J 1 base, leaving 12 bases between the germline ends. The length of the CDR3 is 15 residues. Sequencing was performed with immunoSEQ multiplex PCR; in TCRdb, only in-frame clones are kept and a portion is missing. The table shows tens of thousands of clones, with 85% to 90% occurring only once. Described time point: week 35, safety follow-up. Every vaccination contained 300 ug of the mutant IDH1 20-mer peptide and was paired with topical imiquimod.

V is TRBV28 and J is TRBJ1-3; the D is unclear. Sequences were derived from PBMCs, sampled from a glioma patient whose treatment included an IDH1 peptide vaccine. This receptor was taken from a young man with glioma. The CDR3 DNA is TGTGCCAGCAGTCGACTTCAGATATCTGGAAACACCATATATTTT. It is translated as CASSRLQISGNTIYF.